This is a list of T cell receptor beta chains from one sample in a study of T cell responses to AZD1222 COVID-19 vaccine. This table comes from immunoSEQ multiplex PCR, and its TCRdb copy is limited to in-frame clones, with some not included. The sample lists about 160,000 clones, 91% occurring once. The source was peripheral blood, collected on day 0 of AZD1222 vaccination. These receptors were collected from an adult in good health. The CDR3 runs from the conserved cysteine through the conserved F or W. The order of the fields is J gene, D gene, V gene, clone size, CDR3 protein, CDR3 DNA. The D gene is left open where the match is weak. Only some rows state a clone size, as once, few, many or a class for expanded clones.

j_gene: TRBJ1-1
d_gene: NA
v_gene: TRBV14
abundance: NA
CDR3aa: CASSKRTYNTEAFF
CDR3nt: TGTGCCAGCAGCAAAAGGACGTACAACACTGAAGCTTTCTTT

j_gene: TRBJ2-7
d_gene: NA
v_gene: TRBV28
abundance: NA
CDR3aa: CASSIRTRGEQYF
CDR3nt: TGTGCCAGCAGTATTCGAACACGGGGCGAGCAGTACTTC

j_gene: TRBJ2-1
d_gene: NA
v_gene: TRBV7-3
abundance: once
CDR3aa: CASSLLGPGNEQFF
CDR3nt: TGTGCCAGCAGCTTGCTAGGCCCTGGGAATGAGCAGTTCTTC

j_gene: TRBJ2-7
d_gene: NA
v_gene: TRBV6-5
abundance: NA
CDR3aa: CASSYRDSYEQYF
CDR3nt: TGTGCCAGCAGTTACCGGGACTCCTACGAGCAGTACTTC

j_gene: TRBJ1-1
d_gene: NA
v_gene: TRBV19
abundance: NA
CDR3aa: CASSQGSTEAFF
CDR3nt: TGTGCCAGTAGTCAAGGGAGCACTGAAGCTTTCTTT

j_gene: TRBJ1-2
d_gene: NA
v_gene: TRBV19
abundance: NA
CDR3aa: CASSIGRPNYGYTF
CDR3nt: TGTGCCAGTAGTATAGGAAGGCCTAACTATGGCTACACCTTC

j_gene: TRBJ2-5
d_gene: NA
v_gene: TRBV28
abundance: NA
CDR3aa: CASNTPGQETQYF
CDR3nt: TGTGCCAGCAATACCCCGGGGCAAGAGACCCAGTACTTC

j_gene: TRBJ2-7
d_gene: NA
v_gene: TRBV5-1
abundance: NA
CDR3aa: CASTLGPTYEQYF
CDR3nt: TGCGCCAGCACCTTGGGCCCCACCTACGAGCAGTACTTC

j_gene: TRBJ2-2
d_gene: NA
v_gene: TRBV5-8
abundance: NA
CDR3aa: CASSSSPGAGELFF
CDR3nt: TGTGCCAGCAGCTCCAGTCCAGGGGCCGGGGAGCTGTTTTTT

j_gene: TRBJ1-5
d_gene: NA
v_gene: TRBV27
abundance: NA
CDR3aa: CASSLDINQPQHF
CDR3nt: TGTGCCAGCAGTTTAGACATCAATCAGCCCCAGCATTTT

j_gene: TRBJ2-1
d_gene: NA
v_gene: TRBV27
abundance: NA
CDR3aa: CASSLKAPGWRGGKGEQFF
CDR3nt: TGTGCCAGCAGTTTAAAGGCCCCCGGGTGGAGGGGGGGCAAGGGTGAGCAGTTCTTC

j_gene: TRBJ1-3
d_gene: NA
v_gene: TRBV6-5
abundance: NA
CDR3aa: CASSKIQGAGNTIYF
CDR3nt: TGTGCCAGCAGTAAAATACAGGGTGCAGGAAACACCATATATTTT

j_gene: TRBJ1-3
d_gene: NA
v_gene: TRBV7-2
abundance: NA
CDR3aa: CASSLPGTGNTIYF
CDR3nt: TGTGCCAGCAGCTTACCAGGGACTGGAAACACCATATATTTT

j_gene: TRBJ2-2
d_gene: NA
v_gene: TRBV11-3
abundance: NA
CDR3aa: CASSVEDTGELFF
CDR3nt: TGTGCCAGCAGCGTAGAGGACACCGGGGAGCTGTTTTTT

j_gene: TRBJ2-1
d_gene: NA
v_gene: TRBV6-5
abundance: few
CDR3aa: CASRLDGNNEQFF
CDR3nt: TGTGCCAGCAGATTGGACGGAAACAATGAGCAGTTCTTC

j_gene: TRBJ1-4
d_gene: NA
v_gene: TRBV3-1/TRBV3-2
abundance: NA
CDR3aa: CASSLRGPNEKLFF
CDR3nt: TGTGCCAGCAGCCTCAGGGGACCTAATGAAAAACTGTTTTTT

j_gene: TRBJ1-3
d_gene: NA
v_gene: TRBV5-6
abundance: NA
CDR3aa: CASSFQGAGNTIYF
CDR3nt: TGTGCCAGCAGCTTTCAGGGAGCGGGAAACACCATATATTTT

j_gene: TRBJ1-4
d_gene: NA
v_gene: TRBV21-1
abundance: few
CDR3aa: CASSKDESNEKLFF
CDR3nt: TGTGCCAGCAGCAAGGACGAAAGTAATGAAAAACTGTTTTTT

j_gene: TRBJ2-7
d_gene: NA
v_gene: TRBV7-2
abundance: NA
CDR3aa: CASSLVGVLAYEQYF
CDR3nt: TGTGCCAGCAGCTTAGTTGGGGTTCTAGCCTACGAGCAGTACTTC

j_gene: TRBJ2-7
d_gene: NA
v_gene: TRBV19
abundance: NA
CDR3aa: CASSPQLWSNEQYF
CDR3nt: TGTGCCAGTAGTCCCCAGCTTTGGTCGAATGAGCAGTACTTC

j_gene: TRBJ1-1
d_gene: TRBD1
v_gene: TRBV29-1
abundance: NA
CDR3aa: CSVKQGEDTEAFF
CDR3nt: TGCAGCGTTAAACAGGGGGAGGACACTGAAGCTTTCTTT

j_gene: TRBJ2-7
d_gene: TRBD1
v_gene: TRBV7-8
abundance: once
CDR3aa: CASSTYMGQGQGEQYF
CDR3nt: TGTGCCAGCAGCACGTATATGGGACAGGGGCAAGGAGAGCAGTACTTC

j_gene: TRBJ2-3
d_gene: NA
v_gene: TRBV6-2/TRBV6-3
abundance: NA
CDR3aa: CASSSQAHTDTQYF
CDR3nt: TGTGCCAGCAGTTCGCAGGCCCACACAGATACGCAGTATTTT

j_gene: TRBJ1-6
d_gene: TRBD1
v_gene: TRBV28
abundance: NA
CDR3aa: CASSSLIRDSSNSPLHF
CDR3nt: TGTGCCAGCAGTTCTCTGATCCGGGACAGTAGCAATTCACCCCTCCACTTT

j_gene: TRBJ1-2
d_gene: TRBD1
v_gene: TRBV24-1
abundance: few
CDR3aa: CATSDSGQGSRGYTF
CDR3nt: TGTGCCACCAGTGATTCTGGACAGGGGTCTCGTGGCTACACCTTC

j_gene: TRBJ2-5
d_gene: NA
v_gene: TRBV18
abundance: NA
CDR3aa: CASSVFGLQETQYF
CDR3nt: TGTGCCAGCTCAGTTTTCGGTCTTCAAGAGACCCAGTACTTC

j_gene: TRBJ2-2
d_gene: NA
v_gene: TRBV5-6
abundance: NA
CDR3aa: CASSDGGVGNTGELFF
CDR3nt: TGTGCCAGCAGCGACGGAGGTGTAGGGAACACCGGGGAGCTGTTTTTT

j_gene: TRBJ2-7
d_gene: NA
v_gene: TRBV30
abundance: NA
CDR3aa: CAWSRLGREEQYF
CDR3nt: TGTGCCTGGAGCCGCCTCGGCAGGGAGGAGCAGTACTTC

j_gene: TRBJ1-1
d_gene: NA
v_gene: TRBV29-1
abundance: NA
CDR3aa: CSVAGPPEAFF
CDR3nt: TGCAGCGTGGCCGGGCCTCCTGAAGCTTTCTTT

j_gene: TRBJ1-2
d_gene: NA
v_gene: TRBV10-3
abundance: NA
CDR3aa: CAAKPGGNYGYTF
CDR3nt: TGTGCCGCTAAACCGGGGGGCAACTATGGCTACACCTTC

j_gene: TRBJ1-5
d_gene: NA
v_gene: TRBV11-2
abundance: NA
CDR3aa: CASSLSPTGQPQHF
CDR3nt: TGTGCCAGCAGCCTCTCCCCTACTGGTCAGCCCCAGCATTTT

j_gene: TRBJ1-2
d_gene: NA
v_gene: TRBV18
abundance: NA
CDR3aa: CASSPPGDGGYGYTF
CDR3nt: TGTGCCAGCTCACCACCGGGAGACGGTGGCTATGGCTACACCTTC

j_gene: TRBJ1-1
d_gene: NA
v_gene: TRBV19
abundance: NA
CDR3aa: CASSPGTPRAEAFF
CDR3nt: TGTGCCAGTAGTCCCGGGACCCCGAGGGCTGAAGCTTTCTTT

j_gene: TRBJ1-6
d_gene: NA
v_gene: TRBV11-2
abundance: once
CDR3aa: CASSPRFPGGSYNSPLHF
CDR3nt: TGTGCCAGCAGCCCGAGGTTCCCGGGAGGGTCCTATAATTCACCCCTCCACTTT

j_gene: TRBJ1-2
d_gene: NA
v_gene: TRBV28
abundance: once
CDR3aa: CASSSTGDNYGYTF
CDR3nt: TGTGCCAGCAGTTCCACGGGGGATAACTATGGCTACACCTTC

j_gene: TRBJ1-5
d_gene: TRBD1
v_gene: TRBV19
abundance: NA
CDR3aa: CASTGTGGRQPQHF
CDR3nt: TGTGCCAGTACCGGGACAGGGGGACGGCAGCCCCAGCATTTT

j_gene: TRBJ1-5
d_gene: NA
v_gene: TRBV6-1
abundance: few
CDR3aa: CASSETGVGVSNQPQHF
CDR3nt: TGTGCCAGCAGTGAAACCGGTGTGGGCGTTAGCAATCAGCCCCAGCATTTT

j_gene: TRBJ1-1
d_gene: NA
v_gene: TRBV4-1
abundance: NA
CDR3aa: CASSQEGSGNTEAFF
CDR3nt: TGCGCCAGCAGCCAAGAGGGTTCGGGGAACACTGAAGCTTTCTTT

j_gene: TRBJ1-6
d_gene: NA
v_gene: TRBV9
abundance: once
CDR3aa: CASSVAASGNSPLHF
CDR3nt: TGTGCCAGCAGCGTAGCTGCTAGTGGGAATTCACCCCTCCACTTT

j_gene: TRBJ2-1
d_gene: TRBD2
v_gene: TRBV6-2/TRBV6-3
abundance: NA
CDR3aa: CASSYSQRGPYNEQFF
CDR3nt: TGTGCCAGCAGTTACTCACAGCGGGGGCCTTACAATGAGCAGTTCTTC

j_gene: TRBJ2-5
d_gene: NA
v_gene: TRBV9
abundance: NA
CDR3aa: CASSPRNNGETQYF
CDR3nt: TGTGCCAGCAGCCCTCGGAATAACGGGGAGACCCAGTACTTC

j_gene: TRBJ1-1
d_gene: NA
v_gene: TRBV12-3/TRBV12-4
abundance: NA
CDR3aa: CASSGNEAFF
CDR3nt: TGTGCCAGCAGTGGGAATGAAGCTTTCTTT

j_gene: TRBJ2-3
d_gene: NA
v_gene: TRBV10-3
abundance: NA
CDR3aa: CAIASQSTDTQYF
CDR3nt: TGTGCCATCGCTTCACAAAGCACAGATACGCAGTATTTT

j_gene: TRBJ1-1
d_gene: NA
v_gene: TRBV2
abundance: once
CDR3aa: CASRARVLGGENTEAFF
CDR3nt: TGTGCCAGCAGAGCCCGGGTCCTCGGGGGCGAGAACACTGAAGCTTTCTTT

j_gene: TRBJ1-5
d_gene: NA
v_gene: TRBV24-1
abundance: NA
CDR3aa: CATSDRVGYQPQHF
CDR3nt: TGTGCCACCAGTGACCGAGTCGGCTATCAGCCCCAGCATTTT

j_gene: TRBJ1-5
d_gene: NA
v_gene: TRBV19
abundance: NA
CDR3aa: CASSLRGGQPQHF
CDR3nt: TGTGCCAGTAGTCTCAGGGGAGGCCAGCCCCAGCATTTT

j_gene: TRBJ2-1
d_gene: NA
v_gene: TRBV5-6
abundance: NA
CDR3aa: CASSSFYRASYNEQFF
CDR3nt: TGTGCCAGCAGCTCGTTTTACAGGGCATCCTACAATGAGCAGTTCTTC

j_gene: TRBJ2-7
d_gene: NA
v_gene: TRBV6-5
abundance: NA
CDR3aa: CASSTGSYEQYF
CDR3nt: TGTGCCAGTTCCACAGGCTCCTACGAGCAGTACTTC

j_gene: TRBJ1-1
d_gene: NA
v_gene: TRBV28
abundance: NA
CDR3aa: CASSSVGAFF
CDR3nt: TGTGCCAGCAGTTCTGTTGGGGCTTTCTTT

j_gene: TRBJ1-1
d_gene: TRBD1
v_gene: TRBV5-1
abundance: few
CDR3aa: CASSSRGGLSNTEAFF
CDR3nt: TGCGCCAGCAGCTCCAGGGGGGGGCTCTCGAACACTGAAGCTTTCTTT

j_gene: TRBJ1-2
d_gene: TRBD1
v_gene: TRBV27
abundance: NA
CDR3aa: CASSTTGEVRYGYTF
CDR3nt: TGTGCCAGCAGTACGACAGGGGAGGTCCGCTATGGCTACACCTTC

j_gene: TRBJ2-3
d_gene: TRBD2
v_gene: TRBV7-9
abundance: NA
CDR3aa: CASSLAARGGPDTQYF
CDR3nt: TGTGCCAGCAGCTTAGCTGCGCGGGGGGGACCAGATACGCAGTATTTT

j_gene: TRBJ2-7
d_gene: TRBD2
v_gene: TRBV19
abundance: NA
CDR3aa: CASALARSYEQYF
CDR3nt: TGTGCCAGTGCACTAGCGAGAAGCTACGAGCAGTACTTC

j_gene: TRBJ2-7
d_gene: NA
v_gene: TRBV12-3/TRBV12-4
abundance: NA
CDR3aa: CASSQQGTEQYF
CDR3nt: TGTGCCAGCAGTCAACAGGGTACCGAGCAGTACTTC

j_gene: TRBJ1-5
d_gene: TRBD1
v_gene: TRBV28
abundance: NA
CDR3aa: CASSLGQGLGSGNQPQHF
CDR3nt: TGTGCCAGCAGTTTGGGACAGGGCCTGGGGTCCGGCAATCAGCCCCAGCATTTT

j_gene: TRBJ1-6
d_gene: TRBD1
v_gene: TRBV5-3
abundance: NA
CDR3aa: CARSSRRQGLWVVPLHF
CDR3nt: TGTGCCAGAAGCAGCAGGAGACAGGGGTTATGGGTGGTCCCCCTCCACTTT